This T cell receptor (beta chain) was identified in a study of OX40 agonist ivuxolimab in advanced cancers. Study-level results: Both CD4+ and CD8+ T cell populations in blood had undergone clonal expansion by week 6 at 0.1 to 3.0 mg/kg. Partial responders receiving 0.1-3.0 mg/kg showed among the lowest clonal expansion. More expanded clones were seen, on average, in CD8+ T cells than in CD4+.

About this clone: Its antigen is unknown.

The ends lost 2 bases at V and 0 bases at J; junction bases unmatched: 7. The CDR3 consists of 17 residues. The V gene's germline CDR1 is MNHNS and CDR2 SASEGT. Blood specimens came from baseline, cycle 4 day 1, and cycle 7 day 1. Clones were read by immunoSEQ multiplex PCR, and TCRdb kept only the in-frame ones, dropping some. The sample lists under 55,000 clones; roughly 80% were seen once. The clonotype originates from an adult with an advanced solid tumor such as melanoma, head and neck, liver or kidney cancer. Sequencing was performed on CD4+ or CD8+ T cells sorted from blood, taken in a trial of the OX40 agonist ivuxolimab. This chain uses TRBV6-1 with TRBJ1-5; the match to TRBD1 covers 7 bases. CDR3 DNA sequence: TGTGCCAGCAGTGAACGGGACAGATCCATTAGCAATCAGCCCCAGCATTTT. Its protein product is CASSERDRSISNQPQHF.